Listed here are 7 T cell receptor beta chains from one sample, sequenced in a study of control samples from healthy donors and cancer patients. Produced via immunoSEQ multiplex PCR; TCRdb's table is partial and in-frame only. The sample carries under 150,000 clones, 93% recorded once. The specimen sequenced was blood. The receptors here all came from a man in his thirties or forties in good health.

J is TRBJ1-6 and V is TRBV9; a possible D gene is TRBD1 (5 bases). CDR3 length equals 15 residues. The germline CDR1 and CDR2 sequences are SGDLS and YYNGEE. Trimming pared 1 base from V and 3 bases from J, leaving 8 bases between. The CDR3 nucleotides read TGTGCCAGCAGCGTACAGGGTAACTATAATTCACCCCTCCACTTT. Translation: CASSVQGNYNSPLHF.

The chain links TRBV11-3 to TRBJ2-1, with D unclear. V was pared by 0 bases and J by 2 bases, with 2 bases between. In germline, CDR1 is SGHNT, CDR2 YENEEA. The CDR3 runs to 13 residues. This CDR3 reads CASSLDTYNEQFF. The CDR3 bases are TGTGCCAGCAGCTTAGACACCTACAATGAGCAGTTCTTC.

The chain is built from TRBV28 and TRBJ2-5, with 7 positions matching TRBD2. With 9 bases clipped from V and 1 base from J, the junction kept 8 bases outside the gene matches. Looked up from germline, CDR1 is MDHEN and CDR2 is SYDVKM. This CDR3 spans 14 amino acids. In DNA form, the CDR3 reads TGTGCCAGTCGTGGCGGGGGAACCCAAGAGACCCAGTACTTC. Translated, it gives CASRGGGTQETQYF. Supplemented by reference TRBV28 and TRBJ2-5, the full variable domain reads DVKVTQSSRYLVKRTGEKVFLECVQDMDHENMFWYRQDPGLGLRLIYFSYDVKMKEKGDIPEGYSVSREKKERFSLILESASTNQTSMYLCASRGGGTQETQYFGPGTRLLVL.

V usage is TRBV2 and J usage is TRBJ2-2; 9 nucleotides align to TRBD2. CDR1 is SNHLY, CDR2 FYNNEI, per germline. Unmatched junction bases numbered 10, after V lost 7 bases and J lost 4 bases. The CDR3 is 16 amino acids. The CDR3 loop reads CASTGLRGGITGELFF. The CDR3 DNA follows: TGTGCCAGCACCGGCCTGCGGGGGGGTATCACCGGGGAGCTGTTTTTT.

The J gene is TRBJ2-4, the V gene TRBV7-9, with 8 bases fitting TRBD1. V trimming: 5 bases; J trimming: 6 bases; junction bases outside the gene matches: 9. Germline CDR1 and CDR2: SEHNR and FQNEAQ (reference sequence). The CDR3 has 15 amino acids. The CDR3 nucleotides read TGTGCCAGCAGCGGCTGGGTCACAGGGGGAAACATTCAGTACTTC. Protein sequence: CASSGWVTGGNIQYF. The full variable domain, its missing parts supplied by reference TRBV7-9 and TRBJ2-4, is DTGVSQNPRHKITKRGQNVTFRCDPISEHNRLYWYRQTLGQGPEFLTYFQNEAQLEKSRLLSDRFSAERPKGSFSTLEIQRTEQGDSAMYLCASSGWVTGGNIQYFGAGTRLSVL.

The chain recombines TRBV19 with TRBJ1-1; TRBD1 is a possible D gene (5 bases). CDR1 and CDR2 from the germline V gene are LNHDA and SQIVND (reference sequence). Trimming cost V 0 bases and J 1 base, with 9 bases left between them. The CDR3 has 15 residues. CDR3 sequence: CASSIEGVPNTEAFF. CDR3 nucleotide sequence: TGTGCCAGTAGTATAGAGGGGGTCCCGAACACTGAAGCTTTCTTT.

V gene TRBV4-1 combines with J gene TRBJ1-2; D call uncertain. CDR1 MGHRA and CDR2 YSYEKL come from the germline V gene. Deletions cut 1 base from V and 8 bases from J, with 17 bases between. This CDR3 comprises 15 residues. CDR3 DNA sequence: TGCGCCAGCAGCCAAGTTGGGAGGCAGTCTCTCGGCTACACCTTC. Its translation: CASSQVGRQSLGYTF.